Below are 8 T cell receptor beta chains sequenced from a single sample in a study of T-cell memory formation after mild COVID-19. TCRdb re-derived calls from the 5' RACE reads in MiXCR, one entry per CDR3 protein. This table has 150,000 to 200,000 distinct CDR3 sequences, roughly 15% appearing once. The sample consisted of PBMCs or a T cell subset sorted from them (not recorded which). These receptors were collected from an adult woman who had mild COVID-19 (a few samples of this study predate the infection). Cell type and time point are not known.

The chain employs TRBV20-1 and TRBJ1-3; D ambiguous. V was cut by 6 bases and J by 0 bases, with 9 bases left in between. Germline V gene sequence: CDR1 DFQATT, CDR2 SNEGSKA (reference sequence). There are 13 residues in the CDR3. The CDR3 nucleotides read TGCAGTGCCAACAGTGCCTCTGGAAACACCATATATTTT. The encoded protein is CSANSASGNTIYF.

The chain couples TRBV7-9 to TRBJ1-1; D is perhaps TRBD1 (5 bases). The V gene lost 2 bases and the J gene lost 4 bases, with 14 bases spanning the gap. The CDR3 contains 15 residues. The germline V gene encodes CDR1 SEHNR and CDR2 FQNEAQ (reference sequence). This CDR3 is CASSLWGRQGTEAFF. CDR3 nucleotides: TGTGCCAGCAGCTTATGGGGCAGGCAGGGCACTGAAGCTTTCTTT. The full variable domain, rest sourced from reference TRBV7-9 and TRBJ1-1, is DTGVSQNPRHKITKRGQNVTFRCDPISEHNRLYWYRQTLGQGPEFLTYFQNEAQLEKSRLLSDRFSAERPKGSFSTLEIQRTEQGDSAMYLCASSLWGRQGTEAFFGQGTRLTVV.

Only a few counts were recorded for this clonotype. The chain joins TRBV29-1 to TRBJ2-1; no firm D call. Germline V gene data show CDR1 as SQVTM and CDR2 as ANQGSEA. The CDR3 has 17 amino acids. V shed 7 bases and J shed 4 bases, with 26 bases lying between them. This chain's CDR3 is CSARSRTTRGGYNEQFF. The CDR3 DNA reads TGCAGCGCCAGGTCAAGGACGACTCGCGGTGGGTACAATGAGCAGTTCTTC.

This clonotype showed up just a few times. The chain uses TRBV19 and TRBJ1-2; D is unresolved. The germline V and J ends were trimmed by 1 base and 3 bases, with 9 bases remaining between them. This CDR3 has 14 residues. CDR1 and CDR2 from the germline V gene are LNHDA and SQIVND (reference sequence). The CDR3 DNA sequence: TGTGCCAGTAGTATAGGGGGTGACTACTATGGCTACACCTTC. Translated, it gives CASSIGGDYYGYTF.

This clonotype has more than one count but fewer than ten. The chain has TRBV7-8 and TRBJ1-4, with D unresolved. The V gene lost 0 bases and the J gene lost 9 bases, with 14 bases spanning the gap. There are 15 residues in the CDR3. Germline V gene lookup returns CDR1 SGHVS and CDR2 FQNEAQ. The CDR3 region is CASSLADTKSKKLFF. The CDR3 nucleotides read TGTGCCAGCAGCTTAGCCGACACAAAATCTAAAAAACTGTTTTTT.

This clonotype was counted a few times. Here the CDR3 reads CASRSILSSYNEQFF. The CDR3 DNA is TGTGCCAGCAGGTCGATCTTGAGCTCCTACAATGAGCAGTTCTTC. The J gene is TRBJ2-1, the V gene TRBV5-6; no reliable D call. The CDR3 spans 15 residues. Germline CDR1 SGHDT, CDR2 YYEEEE. V was shortened by 5 bases and J by 0 bases, with 12 bases between the two germline ends.

The chain couples TRBV10-3 to TRBJ2-7, with a weak D call TRBD1 (5 bases). Germline-derived CDR1 and CDR2 are ENHRY and SYGVKD. The length of the CDR3 is 15 residues. Trimming left V 3 bases short and J 6 bases short, with 18 bases between. CDR3 in amino acids: CAISDEAGSVGEQYF. In DNA, the CDR3 is TGTGCCATCAGTGACGAGGCAGGGTCGGTCGGCGAGCAGTACTTC.

In its sample, this clonotype was seen many times. The V and J genes are TRBV10-3 and TRBJ2-1; 7 bases line up with TRBD1. The germline gives CDR1 ENHRY, CDR2 SYGVKD. The CDR3 loop spans 14 amino acids. Trimming at V came to 4 bases and at J to 5 bases, leaving 5 bases not matched to a gene. In nucleotides, the CDR3 is TGTGCCATCAGTGCAAAGGGGGCGGACAATGAGCAGTTCTTC. It codes for CAISAKGADNEQFF.